Shown below are 19 T cell receptor beta chains from a single sample sequenced in a study of cytomegalovirus exposure and HLA in healthy donors. The PCR was carried out with 60 Vbeta primers and 13 Jbeta primers. Sequenced by immunoSEQ multiplex PCR; TCRdb stores in-frame clones only, minus some. The table includes 150,000 or so clones, roughly 82% detected once. Sequenced: PBMCs. The origin of the receptors is a woman in her twenties or thirties in good health and CMV-seronegative.

The chain combines TRBV19 with TRBJ1-1; D is perhaps TRBD1 (6 bases). V was cut by 5 bases and J by 4 bases, with 17 bases left in between. Germline V CDR1 and CDR2: LNHDA, SQIVND (reference sequence). The CDR3 sequence is 15 residues long. The CDR3 nucleotides are TGTGCCAGTAGTGGGGGCTTAGGTGGGGTCACTGAAGCTTTCTTT. This sequence encodes CASSGGLGGVTEAFF.

The chain employs TRBV2 and TRBJ1-4, with TRBD1 identical over 9 bases. Germline-derived CDR1 and CDR2 are SNHLY and FYNNEI. Trimming at V came to 1 base and at J to 8 bases, leaving 5 bases not matched to a gene. The CDR3 runs 15 residues. The CDR3 loop is CASSEVGTGYEKLFF. The DNA for the CDR3 is TGTGCCAGCAGTGAAGTGGGGACAGGGTACGAAAAACTGTTTTTT. The full variable domain, rest sourced from reference TRBV2 and TRBJ1-4, is EPEVTQTPSHQVTQMGQEVILRCVPISNHLYFYWYRQILGQKVEFLVSFYNNEISEKSEIFDDQFSVERPDGSNFTLKIRSTKLEDSAMYFCASSEVGTGYEKLFFGSGTQLSVL.

The chain recombines TRBV6-5 with TRBJ1-2; TRBD1 might be the D (5 bases). Per the germline V gene, CDR1 is MNHEY and CDR2 is SVGAGI. This CDR3 has 13 residues. Trimming shortened V by 5 bases and J by 4 bases, and 11 bases separated the two germline ends. The CDR3 nucleotides are TGTGCCAGCAGTATAGACAGTAGCTATGGCTACACCTTC. This gives the protein CASSIDSSYGYTF.

This chain connects TRBV7-9 to TRBJ2-1; D remains unclear. V was pared by 1 base and J by 5 bases, with 12 bases between. This CDR3 is 15 amino acids long. CDR1 is SEHNR and CDR2 is FQNEAQ in the germline V gene (reference sequence). CDR3: CASSLGVAANNEQFF. CDR3 sequence (DNA): TGTGCCAGCAGCTTAGGGGTGGCGGCTAACAATGAGCAGTTCTTC.

This chain connects TRBV5-1 to TRBJ2-5, with 10 bases that match TRBD2. The CDR3 runs to 16 residues. From germline, CDR1 is SGHRS and CDR2 YFSETQ. J was trimmed by 2 bases and V by 0 bases; bases with no gene match: 4. The CDR3 nucleotides are TGCGCCAGCAGCTTGGGGGCACTAGCGGGACAAGAGACCCAGTACTTC. Encoded protein: CASSLGALAGQETQYF. Supplemented by reference TRBV5-1 and TRBJ2-5, the full variable domain reads KAGVTQTPRYLIKTRGQQVTLSCSPISGHRSVSWYQQTPGQGLQFLFEYFSETQRNKGNFPGRFSGRQFSNSRSEMNVSTLELGDSALYLCASSLGALAGQETQYFGPGTRLLVL.

V gene TRBV25-1 combines with J gene TRBJ1-2, with 8 bases aligning to TRBD1. The CDR3 loop spans 15 amino acids. The J segment lost 4 bases and the V segment lost 2 bases, leaving 6 bases of the junction unmatched. Germline V gene sequence: CDR1 MGHDK, CDR2 SYGVNS. Written as DNA, the CDR3 is TGTGCCAGCAGTGAACCCGGACAGGGACGCTATGGCTACACCTTC. This gives the protein CASSEPGQGRYGYTF.

The V and J genes are TRBV15 and TRBJ1-1; the match to TRBD1 covers 8 bases. The CDR3 is 15 amino acids. Germline V gene lookup returns CDR1 LNHNV and CDR2 YYDKDF (reference sequence). V gave up 5 bases and J gave up 1 base; unmatched junction bases: 6. DNA for the CDR3: TGTGCCACCAGCGGATCCGGGACAGGGAACACTGAAGCTTTCTTT. Its protein product is CATSGSGTGNTEAFF. Full variable domain (remainder filled in from reference TRBV15 and TRBJ1-1): DAMVIQNPRYQVTQFGKPVTLSCSQTLNHNVMYWYQQKSSQAPKLLFHYYDKDFNNEADTPDNFQSRRPNTSFCFLDIRSPGLGDTAMYLCATSGSGTGNTEAFFGQGTRLTVV.

V is TRBV2 and J is TRBJ2-1, with TRBD2 matching 10 bases. The CDR3 loop spans 16 amino acids. From germline, CDR1 is SNHLY and CDR2 FYNNEI. V shed 2 bases and J 9 bases; nucleotides not matched to a gene: 10. CDR3 region: CASSERASGSSGEQFF. The CDR3 nucleotides are TGTGCCAGCAGTGAAAGGGCTAGCGGGAGTTCGGGTGAGCAGTTCTTC.

In this sample, this clone turned up a few times. V and J are TRBV5-4 and TRBJ1-2, with D maybe TRBD1 (5 bases). The CDR3 has 15 amino acids. Germline CDR1 reads SGHNT; CDR2 reads YYREEE (reference sequence). Trimming shortened V by 1 base and J by 4 bases, and 14 bases separated the two germline ends. CDR3 loop: CASSLPAGRTYGYTF. CDR3 DNA sequence: TGTGCCAGCAGCTTGCCCGCAGGGAGGACCTATGGCTACACCTTC.

The V and J genes are TRBV28 and TRBJ1-2, with a weak D call TRBD1 (6 bases). Germline loops: CDR1 MDHEN, CDR2 SYDVKM. V was cut by 2 bases and J by 6 bases, with 7 bases left in between. The CDR3 is 12 amino acids. CDR3 bases: TGTGCCAGCAGTTTAGGGGGCCATGGCTACACCTTC. It translates to CASSLGGHGYTF.

V and J are TRBV2 and TRBJ2-7; 16 bases map to TRBD2. V gave up 9 bases and J gave up 4 bases; unmatched junction bases: 9. CDR1 and CDR2 (germline): SNHLY, FYNNEI. The CDR3 runs to 16 residues. The CDR3 sequence is CARTGTSGGGLYEQYF. CDR3 nucleotides: TGTGCCAGGACAGGGACTAGCGGGGGGGGGCTATACGAGCAGTACTTC.

The chain uses TRBV7-2 and TRBJ1-1; D is possibly TRBD1 (5 bases). The V and J ends lost 5 bases and 4 bases respectively, with 17 bases between them. CDR3 length: 15 amino acids. Per germline, CDR1 SGHTA and CDR2 FQGNSA. This CDR3 reads CASSLTINRGTEAFF. DNA for the CDR3: TGTGCCAGCAGCCTCACGATAAATAGGGGCACTGAAGCTTTCTTT.

The CDR3 is CASSQDRGGGVVNEQYF. CDR3 in DNA: TGCGCCAGCAGCCAAGATCGGGGGGGAGGGGTTGTCAACGAGCAGTACTTC. The chain uses TRBV4-1 and TRBJ2-7, with TRBD2 identical over 8 bases. V shed 0 bases, J shed 5 bases, and the junction held 12 bases outside the gene matches. Germline CDR1 and CDR2: MGHRA and YSYEKL. The CDR3 is 17 residues long.

V gene TRBV7-3 combines with J gene TRBJ2-2, with a tentative D call TRBD1 (5 bases). Germline loops: CDR1 SGHTA, CDR2 FQGTGA. V lost 2 bases, J lost 0 bases, and 13 bases lay in between. There are 17 residues in the CDR3. The CDR3 coding sequence is TGTGCCAGCAGCTTATCGTTTCAGGGCCCGAACACCGGGGAGCTGTTTTTT. This gives the protein CASSLSFQGPNTGELFF.

The chain carries TRBV28 and TRBJ1-3; D not resolved. V was clipped by 1 base and J by 0 bases, with 7 bases between them. Germline values: CDR1 MDHEN, CDR2 SYDVKM. The CDR3 totals 15 residues. The CDR3 spells CASSLYSYSGNTIYF. The DNA of the CDR3 is TGTGCCAGCAGTTTATACAGCTACTCTGGAAACACCATATATTTT.

The V and J genes are TRBV6-6 and TRBJ1-2, with D unresolved. Germline V lookup: CDR1 MNHNY, CDR2 SVGAGI (reference sequence). The CDR3 spans 14 residues. V was clipped by 0 bases and J by 8 bases, with 13 bases between them. CDR3 DNA sequence: TGTGCCAGCAGTTACTCTCTACAGCAGGAAGGCTACACCTTC. Protein: CASSYSLQQEGYTF.

The J gene is TRBJ2-6, the V gene TRBV14; D unresolved. The CDR3 contains 17 residues. V was trimmed by 0 bases and J by 0 bases, leaving 9 bases between them. The V gene's germline CDR1 is SGHDN and CDR2 FVKESK. The CDR3 reads CASSQDVPNSGANVLTF. In DNA form, the CDR3 reads TGTGCCAGCAGCCAAGATGTCCCCAACTCTGGGGCCAACGTCCTGACTTTC.

The chain couples TRBV4-2 to TRBJ2-3, with D possibly being TRBD2 (6 bases). The CDR3 is 15 amino acids. The germline CDR1 and CDR2 sequences are LGHNA and YNFKEQ. V lost 5 bases to trimming and J lost 2 bases, with 14 bases between them. The CDR3 reads CASSLRERVTDTQYF. Written as DNA, the CDR3 is TGTGCCAGCAGCTTACGGGAGAGGGTCACAGATACGCAGTATTTT.

This chain uses TRBV28 with TRBJ2-7, with TRBD2 matching over 9 bases. The germline gives CDR1 MDHEN, CDR2 SYDVKM. The junction had 16 bases not matched to a gene; V was cut back by 7 bases and J by 6 bases. The length of the CDR3 is 16 residues. The DNA of the CDR3 is TGTGCCAGCACTGTGGGAGGCGGGAGGGCCCGGGGCGAGCAGTACTTC. Translating it yields CASTVGGGRARGEQYF.